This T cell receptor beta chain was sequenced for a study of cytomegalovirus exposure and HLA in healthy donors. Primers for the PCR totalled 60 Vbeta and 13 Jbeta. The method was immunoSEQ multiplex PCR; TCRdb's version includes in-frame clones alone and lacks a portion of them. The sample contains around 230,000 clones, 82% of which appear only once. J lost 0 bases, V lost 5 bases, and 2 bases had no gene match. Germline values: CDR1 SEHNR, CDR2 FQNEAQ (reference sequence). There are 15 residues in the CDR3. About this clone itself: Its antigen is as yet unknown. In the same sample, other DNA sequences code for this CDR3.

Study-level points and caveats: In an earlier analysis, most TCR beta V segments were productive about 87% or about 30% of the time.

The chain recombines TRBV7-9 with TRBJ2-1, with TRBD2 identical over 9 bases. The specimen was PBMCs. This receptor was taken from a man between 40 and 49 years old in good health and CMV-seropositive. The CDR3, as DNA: TGTGCCAGCAGCCGTAGCGGGAGCTCCTACAATGAGCAGTTCTTC. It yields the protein CASSRSGSSYNEQFF.